The 11 T cell receptor beta chains listed next were all sequenced from one sample in a study of human T cells and chemical hapten exposure. TCRdb reprocessed the RACE reads via MiXCR and lists one record per CDR3 protein. The sample contains fewer than 200,000 distinct CDR3 sequences, about a fifth of which appear only once. Time point noted: patch test 1, 2 weeks after DPC sensitization. Treatment described: therapeutic diphenylcyclopropenone sensitization with weekly scalp DPC. The sample was whole blood, taken in connection with sensitization to the hapten diphenylcyclopropenone (DPC). The receptor source for this set is a woman aged 50 to 60 with alopecia areata. Some clones in this sample may be carry-over from other donors' samples.

This clonotype showed up just a few times. The gene calls are TRBV7-2 and TRBJ1-1; 8 positions match TRBD1. V lost 11 bases and J lost 11; bases outside the gene matches: 22. The CDR3 consists of 15 residues. Germline CDR1 SGHTA, CDR2 FQGNSA. CDR3 coding DNA: TGTGCCGTAGGCTCCCCTAACCAGGGGGCCATTAGGGCTTTCTTT. Its protein product is CAVGSPNQGAIRAFF.

This sequence joins TRBV2 and TRBJ1-2; D might be TRBD1 (6 bases). This CDR3 has 14 residues. V was clipped by 5 bases and J by 5 bases, with 15 bases between them. Germline CDR1 SNHLY, CDR2 FYNNEI. CDR3 region: CASSIILGGYGYTF. Here the CDR3 DNA reads TGTGCCAGCAGTATCATCTTAGGGGGTTATGGCTACACCTTC. The whole variable domain, filled in from reference TRBV2 and TRBJ1-2, reads EPEVTQTPSHQVTQMGQEVILRCVPISNHLYFYWYRQILGQKVEFLVSFYNNEISEKSEIFDDQFSVERPDGSNFTLKIRSTKLEDSAMYFCASSIILGGYGYTFGSGTRLTVV.

The V gene is TRBV28, the J gene TRBJ2-4; TRBD1 agrees at 8 bases. CDR1 is MDHEN and CDR2 is SYDVKM in the germline V gene. V dropped 6 bases and J dropped 2; count of bases not matched to a gene: 3. This CDR3 has 14 amino acids. The CDR3 loop reads CASSPGGTKNIQYF. Here the CDR3 DNA reads TGTGCCAGCAGCCCAGGGGGCACCAAAAACATTCAGTACTTC.

V and J are TRBV10-3 and TRBJ2-7, with 8 bases fitting TRBD1. Germline CDR1 and CDR2: ENHRY and SYGVKD. The CDR3 runs 14 residues. V was clipped by 10 bases and J by 0 bases; unmatched bases: 8. CDR3 DNA: TGTGCCACCCTACTCGACAGGGGCTCCTACGAGCAGTACTTC. Translated: CATLLDRGSYEQYF.

The chain links TRBV29-1 to TRBJ2-5; D call uncertain. Germline CDR1 and CDR2: SQVTM and ANQGSEA. V was clipped by 7 bases and J by 1 base, with 10 bases between them. The CDR3 has 12 amino acids. CDR3 nucleotide sequence: TGCAGCGGGGGAAGAGGCCAAGAGACCCAGTACTTC. This encodes CSGGRGQETQYF.

The CDR3 loop is CSASAGVVTDTQYF. CDR3 DNA: TGCAGTGCTAGCGCGGGAGTAGTAACAGATACGCAGTATTTT. This chain connects TRBV20-1 to TRBJ2-3; 7 nucleotides line up with TRBD2. The trim removed 3 bases at V and 3 bases at J, leaving 6 bases unmatched. The CDR3 extends over 14 amino acids. The V gene's germline CDR1 is DFQATT and CDR2 SNEGSKA (reference sequence).

This clonotype was picked up a small number of times. The J gene is TRBJ2-2, the V gene TRBV10-1; D may correspond to TRBD1 or TRBD2 (5 bases each). This CDR3 is built from 16 residues. V lost 6 bases, J lost 6 bases, and 20 bases lay in between. Germline V gene lookup returns CDR1 WNHNN and CDR2 SYGVQD (reference sequence). The DNA for the CDR3 is TGCGCCAGCAGCACCGGGACCCCGTCGTACCCCGGGGAGCTGTTTTTT. It yields the protein CASSTGTPSYPGELFF.

This chain joins TRBV5-1 and TRBJ2-3, with D possibly matching TRBD1 (5 bases). The length of the CDR3 is 15 residues. V was clipped by 5 bases and J by 1 base, with 14 bases between them. Germline V gives CDR1 SGHRS, CDR2 YFSETQ. The CDR3: CASSTQIQGTDTQYF. DNA for the CDR3: TGCGCCAGCAGTACGCAAATACAGGGCACAGATACGCAGTATTTT.

This chain uses TRBV5-1 with TRBJ2-1; a weak D match, TRBD2 (5 bases). This CDR3 contains 15 residues. In germline, CDR1 is SGHRS, CDR2 YFSETQ. The V end lost 0 bases, the J end lost 3 bases, and 10 bases lay between the germline ends. The CDR3 DNA reads TGCGCCAGCAGCTTGGGAGGGTCCATCTACAATGAGCAGTTCTTC. Amino acid sequence: CASSLGGSIYNEQFF.

The chain recombines TRBV12-3 or TRBV12-4 with TRBJ2-7; 7 positions agree with TRBD1. This CDR3 comprises 13 residues. V lost 6 bases and J lost 5; bases outside the gene matches: 7. The CDR3: CASSSTGWDEQYF. CDR3 nucleotide sequence: TGTGCCAGCAGCTCGACAGGGTGGGACGAGCAGTACTTC.

The chain couples TRBV15 to TRBJ2-5; D possibly corresponds to TRBD1 (6 bases). From germline, CDR1 is LNHNV and CDR2 YYDKDF (reference sequence). The CDR3 totals 15 residues. V shed 0 bases and J shed 2 bases, with 10 bases lying between them. Written as DNA, the CDR3 is TGTGCCACCAGCAGAGATCGAGGACAGCAAGAGACCCAGTACTTC. It is translated as CATSRDRGQQETQYF.